The rows below give T cell receptor beta chains drawn from one sample of a study of graft-versus-host responses after intestinal transplantation. Assay: immunoSEQ multiplex PCR; the TCRdb copy retains only in-frame clones and omits some. Of under 140,000 clones in the sample, 90% to 95% were seen once. Antigens of these TCRs are unknown. The sequencing here drew on unstimulated CD8+ T cells sorted from spleen or lymph node cells, taken before intestinal transplant. Receptor source: a human donor who received an intestinal transplant. The CDR3 runs from the conserved cysteine through the conserved F or W. The D gene is left open where the match is weak. Not all rows give a size; the values are once, few, many and, for expanded clones, a class.

len	abundance	j_gene	d_gene	v_gene	CDR3aa	CDR3nt
15	.	TRBJ2-1	TRBD2	TRBV2	CASSPTSGLFDEQFF	TGTGCTAGCAGTCCTACTAGCGGTCTCTTCGACGAGCAGTTCTTC
13	.	TRBJ1-5	TRBD1	TRBV30	CAWQTGVNQPQHF	TGTGCCTGGCAGACAGGGGTCAATCAGCCCCAGCATTTT
15	.	TRBJ2-7	.	TRBV27	CASSFQGHASYEQYF	TGTGCCAGCAGTTTTCAGGGGCATGCATCCTACGAGCAGTACTTC
13	.	TRBJ2-2	.	TRBV5-6	CASSLLNTGELFF	TGTGCCAGCAGCCTCTTGAACACCGGGGAGCTGTTTTTT
11	.	TRBJ2-7	.	TRBV20-1	CSARSVIEQYF	TGCAGTGCTCGAAGCGTCATCGAGCAGTACTTC
16	once	TRBJ1-3	.	TRBV28	CASSLWGRGSGNTIYF	TGTGCCAGCAGTTTATGGGGCAGGGGCTCTGGAAACACCATATATTTT
14	once	TRBJ1-4	.	TRBV7-9	CASSSGPLNEKLFF	TGTGCCAGCAGCTCGGGCCCTCTTAATGAAAAACTGTTTTTT
12	.	TRBJ2-7	.	TRBV10-1	CASSDGAYEQYF	TGCGCCAGCAGTGACGGAGCCTACGAGCAGTACTTC
13	.	TRBJ2-1	TRBD1	TRBV6-5	CASSETGWIEQFF	TGTGCCAGCAGTGAGACAGGGTGGATTGAGCAGTTCTTC
16	once	TRBJ1-4	.	TRBV7-9	CASSLGGRSTNEKLFF	TGTGCCAGCAGCTTAGGGGGCCGCTCAACTAATGAAAAACTGTTTTTT
14	.	TRBJ2-7	TRBD2	TRBV28	CASSGGGRPYEQYF	TGTGCCAGCAGTGGCGGGGGGAGGCCCTACGAGCAGTACTTC
16	few	TRBJ1-4	TRBD1	TRBV23-1	CASSHLDRGTNEKLFF	TGCGCCAGCAGTCACCTGGACAGGGGCACTAATGAAAAACTGTTTTTT
12	.	TRBJ2-7	.	TRBV11-2	CASSLGGIEQYF	TGTGCCAGCAGCTTAGGCGGGATCGAGCAGTACTTC
15	.	TRBJ2-7	TRBD1	TRBV4-1	CASSQVRDSSYEQYF	TGCGCCAGCAGCCAGGTACGGGACAGCTCCTACGAGCAGTACTTC
14	.	TRBJ1-4	TRBD1	TRBV30	CACLGQGPWRGLFF	TGTGCCTGCCTAGGACAGGGGCCGTGGCGGGGGCTGTTTTTT
15	.	TRBJ2-7	.	TRBV4-1	CASSQGRTGSYEQYF	TGCGCCAGCAGCCAGGGGCGAACAGGCTCCTACGAGCAGTACTTC
13	.	TRBJ2-2	TRBD1	TRBV6-5	CASSYTGAGELFF	TGTGCCAGCAGTTACACAGGGGCCGGGGAGCTGTTTTTT
16	.	TRBJ2-4	.	TRBV7-9	CASSSSRTVAKNIQYF	TGTGCCAGCAGCTCGTCTAGGACCGTAGCCAAAAACATTCAGTACTTC
15	.	TRBJ1-4	TRBD1	TRBV5-8	CASSLNRGRREKLFF	TGTGCCAGCAGCTTGAACAGGGGGCGGCGGGAAAAACTGTTTTTT
15	.	TRBJ2-3	TRBD2	TRBV19	CASSPSTGGTDTQYF	TGTGCCAGTAGCCCCTCAACGGGAGGAACAGATACGCAGTATTTT
11	.	TRBJ2-7	.	TRBV7-6	CASSSSGEQYF	TGTGCCAGCAGCTCCTCGGGGGAGCAGTACTTC
14	.	TRBJ2-1	.	TRBV12-5	CASSFGQRTFEQFF	TGTGCTAGTTCGTTCGGACAGCGAACGTTTGAGCAGTTCTTC
16	.	TRBJ2-1	TRBD2	TRBV6-6	CASSYPLAGGPDEQFF	TGTGCCAGCAGTTACCCCCTAGCGGGAGGGCCGGATGAGCAGTTCTTC
14	.	TRBJ1-4	.	TRBV6-5	CASSYFRANEKLFF	TGTGCCAGCAGTTATTTCCGGGCTAATGAAAAACTGTTTTTT
12	.	TRBJ2-2	.	TRBV30	CAWSPYPGELFF	TGTGCCTGGAGTCCCTACCCCGGGGAGCTGTTTTTT
14	.	TRBJ1-1	.	TRBV19	CASSFGGMNTEAFF	TGTGCCAGTAGTTTTGGAGGGATGAACACTGAAGCTTTCTTT
13	.	TRBJ1-2	.	TRBV18	CASSPRQGDGYTF	TGTGCCAGCTCACCAAGGCAGGGTGATGGCTACACCTTC
14	.	TRBJ2-2	TRBD2	TRBV9	CASSIGGRAGELFF	TGTGCCAGCAGCATCGGCGGGAGGGCCGGGGAGCTGTTTTTT
12	.	TRBJ2-2	.	TRBV29-1	CSVVGSGGELFF	TGCAGCGTTGTAGGGAGCGGCGGGGAGCTGTTTTTT
17	.	TRBJ2-6	.	TRBV27	CASSSLDGLSGANVLTF	TGTGCCAGCAGTTCCCTTGACGGACTCTCTGGGGCCAACGTCCTGACTTTC
17	.	TRBJ2-7	TRBD2	TRBV11-2	CASSSPKLAGESYEQYF	TGTGCCAGCAGCTCCCCTAAACTAGCGGGAGAATCCTACGAGCAGTACTTC
13	.	TRBJ2-5	.	TRBV28	CASSFGPGYEQYF	.
10	.	TRBJ2-1	.	TRBV29-1	CSVDLSEQFF	TGCAGCGTAGACTTAAGTGAGCAGTTCTTC
18	once	TRBJ2-3	TRBD2	TRBV11-2	CASRERTSGRQSTDTQYF	TGTGCCAGCAGAGAGAGGACTAGCGGAAGACAAAGCACAGATACGCAGTATTTT
13	.	TRBJ1-1	TRBD1	TRBV9	CASSVGDRGPAFF	TGTGCCAGCAGCGTAGGGGACAGGGGGCCAGCTTTCTTT
15	.	TRBJ2-3	.	TRBV27	CASSDEGRFTDTQYF	TGTGCCAGCAGTGACGAGGGGCGTTTCACAGATACGCAGTATTTT
16	once	TRBJ1-5	.	TRBV28	CASSSGWGLSNQPQHF	TGTGCCAGCAGCTCTGGGTGGGGGCTTAGCAATCAGCCCCAGCATTTT
14	.	TRBJ2-7	TRBD1	TRBV13	CASSSIDRGYEQYF	TGTGCCAGCAGCTCGATCGACAGGGGGTACGAGCAGTACTTC
16	.	TRBJ2-6	TRBD1	TRBV5-8	CATGQGLWPGANVLTF	TGTGCCACCGGACAGGGTCTATGGCCTGGGGCCAACGTCCTGACTTTC
14	.	TRBJ2-7	.	TRBV27	CASSLSVGASEQYF	TGTGCCAGCAGTTTGTCGGTCGGGGCAAGCGAGCAGTACTTC
16	.	TRBJ2-1	.	TRBV7-9	CASSLAAGLSYNEQFF	TGTGCCAGCAGCTTAGCAGCGGGCCTCTCCTACAATGAGCAGTTCTTC
15	.	TRBJ1-5	.	TRBV19	CASSLGGYGNQPQHF	TGTGCCAGTAGTCTTGGAGGGTACGGGAATCAGCCCCAGCATTTT
14	.	TRBJ2-5	TRBD1	TRBV15	CATSRTGDGETQYF	TGTGCCACCAGCAGAACAGGGGACGGGGAGACCCAGTACTTC
13	.	TRBJ1-5	.	TRBV5-1	CASSLGSNQPQHF	TGCGCCAGCAGCTTAGGGAGCAATCAGCCCCAGCATTTT
13	.	TRBJ2-7	TRBD2	TRBV27	CASSLRGGDEQYF	TGTGCCAGCAGTTTGCGGGGGGGTGACGAGCAGTACTTC
13	.	TRBJ2-1	.	TRBV28	CASTQSPTSEQFF	TGTGCCAGCACCCAATCCCCCACAAGTGAGCAGTTCTTC
13	.	TRBJ2-1	.	TRBV19	CASSLWTDNEQFF	TGTGCCAGTAGTCTATGGACTGACAATGAGCAGTTCTTC
16	.	TRBJ1-4	.	TRBV6-5	CASSYGQGVANEKLFF	TGTGCCAGCAGTTACGGGCAGGGAGTCGCTAATGAAAAACTGTTTTTT
15	.	TRBJ2-7	TRBD2	TRBV5-8	CASSLVPSGTYEQYF	TGTGCCAGCAGCTTGGTCCCTAGCGGGACCTACGAGCAGTACTTC
12	.	TRBJ1-1	.	TRBV4-1	CASSPSDTEAFF	TGCGCCAGCAGCCCAAGCGACACTGAAGCTTTCTTT
13	.	TRBJ2-7	.	TRBV6-5	CASSYSGTHEQYF	TGTGCCAGCAGTTATTCTGGGACCCACGAGCAGTACTTC
13	.	TRBJ1-1	.	TRBV6-5	CASSAGELDPSFF	TGTGCCAGCAGTGCAGGTGAGCTGGACCCATCTTTCTTT
11	.	TRBJ1-2	.	TRBV29-1	CSAGQNYGYTF	TGCAGCGCCGGACAGAACTATGGCTACACCTTC
15	.	TRBJ1-1	.	TRBV9	CASSVNGRTNTEAFF	TGTGCCAGCAGCGTAAATGGACGGACTAACACTGAAGCTTTCTTT
20	.	TRBJ2-5	TRBD2	TRBV14	CASSHSSGTSGRWGQETQYF	TGTGCCAGCAGCCATTCATCCGGGACTAGCGGGAGATGGGGTCAAGAGACCCAGTACTTC
15	.	TRBJ2-7	TRBD2	TRBV7-9	CASSLGIAGPYEQYF	TGTGCCAGCTCCCTTGGGATAGCGGGACCCTACGAGCAGTACTTC